These 25 T cell receptor beta chains share one sample of origin, sequenced in a study of control samples from healthy donors and cancer patients. Produced via immunoSEQ multiplex PCR; TCRdb's table is partial and in-frame only. Among 100,000 to 150,000 clones listed, roughly 90% were seen once. What was sequenced was blood. All receptors come from a middle-aged man in good health.

This clone occurred once. This chain joins TRBV3-1 (or the pseudogene TRBV3-2) and TRBJ2-5, with a tentative D call TRBD2 (6 bases). Trimming shortened V by 4 bases and J by 2 bases, and 23 bases separated the two germline ends. Germline CDR1 reads LGHDT; CDR2 reads YNNKEL (reference sequence). This CDR3 comprises 18 residues. The CDR3, as DNA: TGTGCCAGCAGCCGCGGGACTTGGAACCCTGTTACTCAAGAGACCCAGTACTTC. It encodes CASSRGTWNPVTQETQYF.

The chain is built from TRBV27 and TRBJ1-2, with D possibly matching TRBD1 (5 bases). The CDR3 length is 14 residues. Trimming shortened V by 7 bases and J by 4 bases, and 16 bases separated the two germline ends. Per germline, CDR1 MNHEY and CDR2 SMNVEV (reference sequence). DNA of the CDR3: TGTGCCAGCACCCCGGGCCGGGACGGCTATGGCTACACCTTC. It specifies CASTPGRDGYGYTF.

This clone was seen a single time. The chain is built from TRBV2 and TRBJ2-4; tentatively, D is TRBD1 or TRBD2 (5 bases each). Germline V lookup: CDR1 SNHLY, CDR2 FYNNEI. The CDR3 extends over 15 amino acids. V was shortened by 7 bases and J by 0 bases, with 13 bases between the two germline ends. CDR3 loop: CASTGPPIAKNIQYF. CDR3 DNA sequence: TGTGCCAGCACGGGACCCCCTATAGCCAAAAACATTCAGTACTTC.

The rearrangement uses TRBV3-1 (or the pseudogene TRBV3-2) and TRBJ1-4, with 11 nucleotides matching TRBD1. The CDR3 runs to 16 residues. The J segment lost 7 bases and the V segment lost 5 bases, leaving 9 bases of the junction unmatched. Germline V gene lookup returns CDR1 LGHDT and CDR2 YNNKEL (reference sequence). Here the CDR3 reads CASSYEGQGALEKLFF. The CDR3 DNA is TGTGCCAGCAGCTACGAAGGACAGGGGGCGCTTGAAAAACTGTTTTTT.

The rearrangement joins TRBV12-3 or TRBV12-4 to TRBJ1-4; maybe TRBD1 (6 bases). V gave up 7 bases and J gave up 4 bases, with 10 bases separating them. The CDR3 contains 13 residues. In DNA form, the CDR3 reads TGTGCCAGCAACCAACAGGGTAATGAAAAACTGTTTTTT. It codes for CASNQQGNEKLFF.

This rearrangement joins TRBV27 to TRBJ1-5; D is unclear. Germline V gene data show CDR1 as MNHEY and CDR2 as SMNVEV (reference sequence). Between the trimmed V and J ends, which lost 5 bases and 2 bases, there was a span of 16 bases. The CDR3 runs to 16 residues. CDR3 protein: CASSPRVGMGNQPQHF. In DNA form, the CDR3 reads TGTGCCAGCAGTCCCCGGGTGGGGATGGGCAATCAGCCCCAGCATTTT.

The chain employs TRBV4-1 and TRBJ2-1; the match to TRBD2 covers 9 bases. CDR3 length: 15 residues. Germline V CDR1 and CDR2: MGHRA, YSYEKL. V shed 0 bases, J shed 9 bases, and the junction held 6 bases outside the gene matches. This CDR3 reads CASSQEGLAFGEQFF. Written as DNA, the CDR3 is TGCGCCAGCAGCCAAGAGGGACTAGCTTTCGGTGAGCAGTTCTTC.

In the case of this clone: The sample has other DNA sequences that encode this CDR3 too. V is TRBV12-3 or TRBV12-4 and J is TRBJ1-5; TRBD1 might be the D (6 bases). The CDR3 covers 13 residues. Trimming removed 0 bases from V and 6 bases from J, with 6 bases in between. For the CDR3, the DNA is TGTGCCAGCAGTTTAGCACAGGGTCAGCCCCAGCATTTT. This codes for CASSLAQGQPQHF.

The genes are TRBV7-2 and TRBJ2-3, with TRBD1 matching over 8 bases. CDR1 is SGHTA, CDR2 FQGNSA, per germline. The CDR3 runs 15 residues. V dropped 7 bases and J dropped 0; count of bases not matched to a gene: 6. This CDR3 reads CASIRRTGSTDTQYF. In DNA form, the CDR3 reads TGTGCCAGCATCAGGCGGACAGGGAGCACAGATACGCAGTATTTT.

Only one count was recorded for this clone. The V and J genes are TRBV5-6 and TRBJ2-7; the D gene is possibly TRBD2 (5 bases). This CDR3 is built from 15 residues. The germline gives CDR1 SGHDT, CDR2 YYEEEE. Trimming removed 1 base at V and 1 base at J, with 12 bases between. The DNA of the CDR3 is TGTGCCAGCAGCTTGAAAAGGACTCCATCCTACGAGCAGTACTTC. As protein: CASSLKRTPSYEQYF.

This sequence joins TRBV6-4 and TRBJ2-3; D may be TRBD1 (7 bases). The CDR3 is 12 residues long. The V gene's germline CDR1 is MRHNA and CDR2 SNTAGT. The V and J ends lost 6 bases and 11 bases respectively, with 15 bases between them. The CDR3 nucleotides are TGTGCCAGCAGCCCCACAGGGGAGGTGCAGTATTTT. This translates into CASSPTGEVQYF.

V is TRBV3-1 (or the pseudogene TRBV3-2) and J is TRBJ1-3; D might be TRBD1 (6 bases). CDR3 length equals 15 residues. Germline CDR1 LGHDT, CDR2 YNNKEL (reference sequence). Trimming pared 4 bases from V and 0 bases from J, leaving 10 bases between. In nucleotides, the CDR3 is TGTGCCAGCAGCCCGACAGGAAACTCTGGAAACACCATATATTTT. Translating it yields CASSPTGNSGNTIYF.

The chain recombines TRBV10-3 with TRBJ1-2, with TRBD1 matching 7 bases. CDR3 length: 14 residues. Germline-derived CDR1 and CDR2 are ENHRY and SYGVKD. J lost 1 base, V lost 3 bases, and 2 bases had no gene match. The DNA of the CDR3 is TGTGCCATCAGTGACCAGGGGGTTAACTATGGCTACACCTTC. It encodes CAISDQGVNYGYTF.

The chain is built from TRBV11-2 and TRBJ2-7; D uncertain. V lost 1 base, J lost 3 bases, and 13 bases lay in between. The CDR3 runs 15 residues. Germline values: CDR1 SGHAT, CDR2 FQNNGV. In DNA, the CDR3 is TGTGCCAGCAGCTTAGGGGCCTCCCTTAACTACGAGCAGTACTTC. Protein product: CASSLGASLNYEQYF.

The chain is built from TRBV2 and TRBJ2-3; TRBD1 matches 7 bases. Trimming took 5 bases from V and 4 from J; bases not matched to a gene: 9. The germline CDR1 and CDR2 sequences are SNHLY and FYNNEI. This CDR3 is built from 15 residues. CDR3 bases: TGTGCCAGCAGTCCCCGGGACAGACGAGCAGATACGCAGTATTTT. It encodes CASSPRDRRADTQYF. The complete variable domain, with remaining parts taken from reference TRBV2 and TRBJ2-3, reads EPEVTQTPSHQVTQMGQEVILRCVPISNHLYFYWYRQILGQKVEFLVSFYNNEISEKSEIFDDQFSVERPDGSNFTLKIRSTKLEDSAMYFCASSPRDRRADTQYFGPGTRLTVL.

The V call is TRBV6-1, the J call TRBJ1-2; TRBD1 is a possible D gene (5 bases). V lost 1 base to trimming and J lost 4 bases, with 10 bases between them. Germline values: CDR1 MNHNS, CDR2 SASEGT. The CDR3 sequence is 14 residues long. The CDR3 sequence is CASSEVGGGYGYTF. In nucleotides, the CDR3 is TGTGCCAGCAGTGAAGTGGGGGGGGGCTATGGCTACACCTTC.

This chain uses TRBV30 with TRBJ1-2, with 8 bases aligning to TRBD1. V lost 2 bases, J lost 0 bases, and 8 bases stayed unmatched. Germline CDR1 reads GTSNPN; CDR2 reads SVGIG (reference sequence). The CDR3 has 16 residues. CDR3 region: CAWSWAGGLANYGYTF. For the CDR3, the DNA is TGTGCCTGGAGTTGGGCAGGGGGCTTGGCTAACTATGGCTACACCTTC.

This chain connects TRBV5-1 to TRBJ2-5; D is unresolved. V dropped 6 bases and J dropped 7 bases, with 13 bases sitting between them. The CDR3 runs 12 residues. Germline V gene lookup returns CDR1 SGHRS and CDR2 YFSETQ. The CDR3 DNA reads TGCGCCAGCAAGGTGACTCCGAGGACCCAGTACTTC. Its translation is CASKVTPRTQYF.

J is TRBJ2-1 and V is TRBV5-1, with 10 bases lining up with TRBD2. The length of the CDR3 is 18 residues. J gave up 0 bases and V 7 bases, and 13 bases lay outside the gene matches. The germline CDR1 and CDR2 sequences are SGHRS and YFSETQ. The CDR3 sequence is CASSLLAGGPSSYNEQFF. In DNA form, the CDR3 reads TGCGCCAGCTCTTTGTTAGCGGGGGGCCCCAGCTCCTACAATGAGCAGTTCTTC.

In this sample, this clone turned up a few times. The chain is built from TRBV7-8 and TRBJ2-7; D ambiguous. The V gene lost 0 bases and the J gene lost 5 bases, with 11 bases spanning the gap. The germline V gene has CDR1 SGHVS and CDR2 FQNEAQ. CDR3 length: 14 residues. In DNA form, the CDR3 reads TGTGCCAGCAGCTTAGCAGGGAACGTCGACGAGCAGTACTTC. It translates to CASSLAGNVDEQYF.

V and J are TRBV14 and TRBJ2-1; 7 bases map to TRBD2. The CDR3 has 14 residues. Germline-derived CDR1 and CDR2 are SGHDN and FVKESK. V shed 2 bases, J shed 9 bases, and the junction held 7 bases outside the gene matches. The CDR3 is CASSQIGRGGEQFF. DNA of the CDR3: TGTGCCAGCAGCCAAATAGGGAGGGGAGGTGAGCAGTTCTTC.

This clone occurred once. This same CDR3 is encoded by further DNA sequences in the sample. The rearrangement links TRBV5-1 to TRBJ1-6; 11 bases agree with TRBD1. V was clipped by 3 bases and J by 9 bases; unmatched bases: 5. Looked up from germline, CDR1 is SGHRS and CDR2 is YFSETQ. The CDR3 totals 15 residues. The CDR3 sequence: CASSSDRGQGSPLHF. CDR3 sequence (DNA): TGCGCCAGCAGCTCGGACAGGGGGCAGGGTTCACCCCTCCACTTT. Full variable domain (outside the CDR3, taken from reference TRBV5-1 and TRBJ1-6): KAGVTQTPRYLIKTRGQQVTLSCSPISGHRSVSWYQQTPGQGLQFLFEYFSETQRNKGNFPGRFSGRQFSNSRSEMNVSTLELGDSALYLCASSSDRGQGSPLHFGNGTRLTVT.

The gene calls are TRBV7-9 and TRBJ2-7; D remains unclear. CDR1 and CDR2 (germline): SEHNR, FQNEAQ (reference sequence). With 2 bases removed from V and 0 bases from J, the gap between germline ends came to 8 bases. The CDR3 covers 14 residues. CDR3 coding DNA: TGTGCCAGCAGCTTATCGCGGAACTCCTACGAGCAGTACTTC. Its protein is CASSLSRNSYEQYF.

The chain carries TRBV4-2 and TRBJ1-2; weak D call: TRBD1 (6 bases). From germline, CDR1 is LGHNA and CDR2 YNFKEQ. The V and J ends lost 9 bases and 2 bases respectively, with 19 bases between them. This CDR3 is built from 15 residues. The CDR3 nucleotides read TGTGCCAGAATTATCAATCGGGGGGCCAACTATGGCTACACCTTC. This sequence encodes CARIINRGANYGYTF.

The V gene is TRBV14, the J gene TRBJ2-5; TRBD1 agrees at 8 bases. The CDR3 is made up of 13 amino acids. Germline trimming cut 3 bases from V and 5 bases from J; bases unmatched to any gene: 2. Germline CDR1 and CDR2: SGHDN and FVKESK. The DNA of the CDR3 is TGTGCCAGCAGCCACAGGGGGCGCGAGACCCAGTACTTC. It specifies CASSHRGRETQYF.